This TCR beta chain was observed in a study of regulatory T cells in long-lasting Graves disease. Findings of the study overall: The sample size was small, and this may have reduced accuracy. Lower TCR diversity was seen in persistent Graves' patients than in newly diagnosed ones. There was favoring of TRBV28, TRBJ1-2 and TRBJ2-5 in persistent disease.

TCR beta libraries were built with iRepertoire HTBI primers and Arm-PCR of CDR3 regions. Original analysis: Samples revealed approximately 67 TRBV and some 15 TRBJ segments. Via MiXCR, TCRdb re-called the multiplex PCR reads, giving one row per CDR3 protein. The V and J calls shown here were made by TCRdb, not taken from the authors' results. The sample contains under 350,000 distinct CDR3 sequences, around 21% of which appear only once. The CDR3 spans 17 residues. CDR1 and CDR2 from the germline V gene are MNHNS and SASEGT. J was trimmed by 2 bases and V by 6 bases; bases with no gene match: 8. Time point: persistent/refractory GD, antithyroid drugs over 5 years with positive TRAb. Preparation of the TCR library used RNA extracted from PBMCs. Ten or more counts support this clonotype. Its specificity is unknown.

The chain is built from TRBV6-1 and TRBJ2-5, with 14 bases aligning to TRBD2. This specimen consisted of peripheral blood mononuclear cells (PBMCs), obtained when the disease was refractory, from a patient treated with antithyroid drugs. This clonotype originated in a female donor with Graves disease. This CDR3 is CASRPRLAGGRQETQYF. CDR3 nucleotide sequence: TGTGCCAGCAGACCCCGACTAGCGGGAGGGAGGCAAGAGACCCAGTACTTC.